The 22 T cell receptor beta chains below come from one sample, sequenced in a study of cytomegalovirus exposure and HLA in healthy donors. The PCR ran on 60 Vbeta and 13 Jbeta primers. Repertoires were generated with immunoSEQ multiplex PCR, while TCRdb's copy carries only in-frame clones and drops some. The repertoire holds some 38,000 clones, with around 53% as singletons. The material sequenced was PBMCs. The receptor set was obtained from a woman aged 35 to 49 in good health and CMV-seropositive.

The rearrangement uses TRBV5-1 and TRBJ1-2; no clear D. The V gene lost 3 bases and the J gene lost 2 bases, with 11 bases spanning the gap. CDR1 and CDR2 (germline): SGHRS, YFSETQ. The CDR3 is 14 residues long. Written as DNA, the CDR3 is TGCGCCAGCAGCTATCTTACGGGGAACTATGGCTACACCTTC. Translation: CASSYLTGNYGYTF.

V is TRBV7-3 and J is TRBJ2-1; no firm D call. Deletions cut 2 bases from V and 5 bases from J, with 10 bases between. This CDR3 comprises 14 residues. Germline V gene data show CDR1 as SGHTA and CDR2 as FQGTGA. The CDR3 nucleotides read TGTGCCAGCAGCTTATCCTTGGCTCACAATGAGCAGTTCTTC. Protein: CASSLSLAHNEQFF. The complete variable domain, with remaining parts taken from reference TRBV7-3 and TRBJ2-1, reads GAGVSQTPSNKVTEKGKYVELRCDPISGHTALYWYRQSLGQGPEFLIYFQGTGAADDSGLPNDRFFAVRPEGSVSTLKIQRTERGDSAVYLCASSLSLAHNEQFFGPGTRLTVL.

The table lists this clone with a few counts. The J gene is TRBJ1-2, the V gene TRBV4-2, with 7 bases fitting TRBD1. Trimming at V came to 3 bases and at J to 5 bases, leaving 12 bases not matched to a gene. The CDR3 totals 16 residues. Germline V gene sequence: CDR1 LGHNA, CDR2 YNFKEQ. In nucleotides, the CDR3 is TGTGCCAGCAGCCAGTTGGGGGACAGTTTTTTTTATGGCTACACCTTC. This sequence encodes CASSQLGDSFFYGYTF.

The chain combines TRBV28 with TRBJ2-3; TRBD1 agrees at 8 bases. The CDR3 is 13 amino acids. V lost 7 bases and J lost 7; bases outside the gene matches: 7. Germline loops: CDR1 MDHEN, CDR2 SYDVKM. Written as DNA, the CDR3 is TGTGCCAGCAAGGACAGGGAAGGCTATACGCAGTATTTT. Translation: CASKDREGYTQYF.

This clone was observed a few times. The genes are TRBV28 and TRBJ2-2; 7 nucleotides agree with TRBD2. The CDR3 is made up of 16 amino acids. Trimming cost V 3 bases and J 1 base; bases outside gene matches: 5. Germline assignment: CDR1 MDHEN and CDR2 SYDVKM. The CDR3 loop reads CASSFLSSGNTGELFF. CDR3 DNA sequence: TGTGCCAGCAGTTTTCTATCTAGCGGGAACACCGGGGAGCTGTTTTTT.

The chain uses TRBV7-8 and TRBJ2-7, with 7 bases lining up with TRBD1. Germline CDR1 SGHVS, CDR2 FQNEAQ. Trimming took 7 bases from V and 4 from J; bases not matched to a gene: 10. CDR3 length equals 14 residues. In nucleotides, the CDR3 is TGTGCCAGCACCCCAGACCAGGGGGAGTACGAGCAGTACTTC. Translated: CASTPDQGEYEQYF.

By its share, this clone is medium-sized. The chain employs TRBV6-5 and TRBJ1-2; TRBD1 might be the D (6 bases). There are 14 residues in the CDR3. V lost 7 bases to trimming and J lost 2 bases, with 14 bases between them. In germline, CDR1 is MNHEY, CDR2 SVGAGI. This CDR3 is CASKIDQGNYGYTF. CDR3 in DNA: TGTGCCAGCAAGATCGACCAGGGGAACTATGGCTACACCTTC.

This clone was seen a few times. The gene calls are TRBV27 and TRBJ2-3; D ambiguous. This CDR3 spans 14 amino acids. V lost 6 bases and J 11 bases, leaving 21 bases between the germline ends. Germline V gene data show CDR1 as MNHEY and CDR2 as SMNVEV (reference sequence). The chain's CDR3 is CASREASAATRQYF. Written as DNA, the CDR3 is TGTGCCAGCAGGGAAGCTTCCGCGGCTACCCGGCAGTATTTT.

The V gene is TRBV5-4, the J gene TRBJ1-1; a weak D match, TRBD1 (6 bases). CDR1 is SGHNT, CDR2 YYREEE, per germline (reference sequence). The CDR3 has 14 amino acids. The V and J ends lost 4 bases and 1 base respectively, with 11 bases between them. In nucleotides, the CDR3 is TGTGCCAGCAGCCATGAACAGGGGAACACTGAAGCTTTCTTT. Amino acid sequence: CASSHEQGNTEAFF.

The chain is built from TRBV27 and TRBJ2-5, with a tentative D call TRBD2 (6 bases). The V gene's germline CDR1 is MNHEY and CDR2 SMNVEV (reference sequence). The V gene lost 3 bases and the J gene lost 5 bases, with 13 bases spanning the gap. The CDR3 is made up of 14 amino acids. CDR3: CASSFGARGETQYF. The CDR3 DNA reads TGTGCCAGCAGTTTCGGGGCCCGGGGGGAGACCCAGTACTTC.

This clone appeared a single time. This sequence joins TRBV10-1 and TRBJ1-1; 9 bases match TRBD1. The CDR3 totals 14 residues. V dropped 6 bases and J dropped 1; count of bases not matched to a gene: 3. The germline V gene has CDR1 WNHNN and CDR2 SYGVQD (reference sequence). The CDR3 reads CASRRDRENTEAFF. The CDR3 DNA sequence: TGCGCCAGCAGGCGGGACAGGGAGAACACTGAAGCTTTCTTT.

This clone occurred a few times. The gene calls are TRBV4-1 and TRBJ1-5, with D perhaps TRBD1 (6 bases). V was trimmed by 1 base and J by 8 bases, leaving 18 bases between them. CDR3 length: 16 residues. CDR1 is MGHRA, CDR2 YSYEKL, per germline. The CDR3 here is CASSQVGRGGLEPQHF. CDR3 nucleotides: TGCGCCAGCAGCCAAGTTGGGCGCGGGGGCCTGGAGCCCCAGCATTTT.

The CDR3 is CASSLAGREGKNIQYF. The CDR3 nucleotides are TGCGCCAGCAGCTTGGCTGGCAGGGAGGGCAAAAACATTCAGTACTTC. The chain links TRBV5-1 to TRBJ2-4, with 7 nucleotides matching TRBD2. CDR3 length equals 16 residues. V was pared by 0 bases and J by 3 bases, with 6 bases of the junction left unmatched. CDR1 and CDR2 from the germline V gene are SGHRS and YFSETQ.

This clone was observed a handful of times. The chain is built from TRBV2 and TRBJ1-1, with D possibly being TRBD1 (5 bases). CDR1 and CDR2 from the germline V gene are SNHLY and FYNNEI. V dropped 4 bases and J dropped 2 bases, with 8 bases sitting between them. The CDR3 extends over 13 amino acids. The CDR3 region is CASSVQGNTEAFF. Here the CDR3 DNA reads TGTGCCAGCAGTGTTCAGGGTAACACTGAAGCTTTCTTT.

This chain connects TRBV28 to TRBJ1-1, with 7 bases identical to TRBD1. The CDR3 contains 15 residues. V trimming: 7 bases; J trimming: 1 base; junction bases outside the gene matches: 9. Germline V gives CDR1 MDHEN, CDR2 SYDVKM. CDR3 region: CASKPRGQTNTEAFF. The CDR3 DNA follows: TGTGCCAGCAAACCGAGGGGACAGACGAACACTGAAGCTTTCTTT.

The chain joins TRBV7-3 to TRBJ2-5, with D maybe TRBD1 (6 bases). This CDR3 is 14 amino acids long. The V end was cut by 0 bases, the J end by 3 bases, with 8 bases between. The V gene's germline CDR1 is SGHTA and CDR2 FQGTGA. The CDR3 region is CASSLTNREETQYF. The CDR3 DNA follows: TGTGCCAGCAGCTTAACCAACAGGGAAGAGACCCAGTACTTC.

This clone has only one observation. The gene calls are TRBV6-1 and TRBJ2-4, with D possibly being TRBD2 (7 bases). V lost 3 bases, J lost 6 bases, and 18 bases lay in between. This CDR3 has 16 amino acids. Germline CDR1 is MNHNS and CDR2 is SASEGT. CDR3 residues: CASSDIVWGGLNIQYF. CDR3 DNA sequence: TGTGCCAGCAGTGACATCGTCTGGGGGGGCTTAAACATTCAGTACTTC.

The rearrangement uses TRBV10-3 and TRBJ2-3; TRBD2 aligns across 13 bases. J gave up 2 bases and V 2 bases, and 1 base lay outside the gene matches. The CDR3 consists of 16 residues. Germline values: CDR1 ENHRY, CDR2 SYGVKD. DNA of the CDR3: TGTGCCATCAGTGAGGGACTAGCGGGAGCCACAGATACGCAGTATTTT. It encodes CAISEGLAGATDTQYF.

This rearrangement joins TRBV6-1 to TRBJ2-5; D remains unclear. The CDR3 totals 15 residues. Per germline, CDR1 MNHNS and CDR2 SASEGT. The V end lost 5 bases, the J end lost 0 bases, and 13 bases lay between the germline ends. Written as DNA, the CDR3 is TGTGCCAGCAGTAAAAGCCTCACGTACCAAGAGACCCAGTACTTC. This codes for CASSKSLTYQETQYF.

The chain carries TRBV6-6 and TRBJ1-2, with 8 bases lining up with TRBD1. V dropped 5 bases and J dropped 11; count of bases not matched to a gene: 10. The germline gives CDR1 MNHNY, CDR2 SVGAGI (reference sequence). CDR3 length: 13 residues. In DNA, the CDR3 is TGTGCCAGCAGTCCTAGACAGGGGTATCGTTACACCTTC. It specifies CASSPRQGYRYTF.

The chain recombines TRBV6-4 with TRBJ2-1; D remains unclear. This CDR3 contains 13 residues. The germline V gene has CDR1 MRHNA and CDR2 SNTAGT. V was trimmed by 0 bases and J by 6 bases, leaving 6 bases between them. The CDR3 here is CASSDSSSNEQFF. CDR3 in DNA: TGTGCCAGCAGTGACTCGAGTAGCAATGAGCAGTTCTTC.

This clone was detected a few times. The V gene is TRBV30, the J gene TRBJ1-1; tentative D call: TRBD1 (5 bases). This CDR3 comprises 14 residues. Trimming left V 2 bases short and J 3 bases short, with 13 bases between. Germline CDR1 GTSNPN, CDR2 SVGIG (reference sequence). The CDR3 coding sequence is TGTGCCTGGAGTAACTTGGGGCGAGACACTGAAGCTTTCTTT. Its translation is CAWSNLGRDTEAFF.